The source of this T cell receptor (beta chain) is a study of T cell clonality in common variable immunodeficiency. Profiling relied on immunoSEQ multiplex PCR, and the TCRdb table lists in-frame clones only, not all of them. The sample has roughly 38,000 clones, none seen only once; the top ten hold around 2.6%. Germline CDR1 and CDR2: DFQATT and SNEGSKA (reference sequence). The trim removed 1 base at V and 1 base at J, leaving 7 bases unmatched. There are 17 residues in the CDR3. Study results and caveats: Links between repertoire features and CVID complications were heterogeneity-limited. Compared with healthy controls, CVID subjects showed increased TCRbeta clonality, mostly in about a third.

This clone was counted ten times or more. The target antigen is unknown. Read sequence stops 3 residues before the CDR3 end, and the germline J gene provides the missing end. The sample consisted of peripheral blood mononuclear cells. The chain couples TRBV20-1 to TRBJ2-1, with 10 bases identical to TRBD2. The TCR originated in a person aged 18 to 70 in good health. Partial CDR3 DNA: TGCAGTGCTAGAGGGATGGGAGCGGGAGGGTCCTACAATGAG. Amino acid sequence: CSARGMGAGGSYNE. The whole CDR3 sequence is CSARGMGAGGSYNEQFF.